This TCR beta chain is drawn from a study of CD8+ T cells in alopecia areata. Overall study: Each of the treated patients was given oral tofacitinib, 5 to 10 mg twice daily, for moderate-to-severe alopecia areata. A 6-month period off drug followed tofacitinib, which lasted 6 to 18 months. Study conclusions and caveats: Alopecia totalis/universalis scalp especially showed more expanded CD8+ clones than normal scalp.

Isolation of CD4+ and CD8+ T cells from PBMCs was achieved by sorting. Regarding this clone: Its antigen is unidentified.

Once RNA had been extracted, it was reverse transcribed into cDNA to act as the sequencing template. Here immunoSEQ multiplex PCR was the method, and the copy in TCRdb shows in-frame clones only, minus some. The repertoire includes about 130,000 clones, 50% to 60% of them detected once, and less than 5.5% sits in the top ten. The germline CDR1 and CDR2 sequences are SGDLS and YYNGEE. CDR3 length: 14 residues. V lost 4 bases and J lost 0, with 11 bases in between. Sequenced here: CD4+ T cells sorted from blood, sampled at week 0. The sequence was obtained from a human donor with alopecia areata. The chain carries TRBV9 and TRBJ2-7; D uncertain. Here the CDR3 DNA reads TGTGCCAGCAGCTCCGATCTAAGCTCCTACGAGCAGTACTTC. This encodes CASSSDLSSYEQYF.